Following are 24 T cell receptor beta chains from one sample sequenced in a study of radiation and T cells in renal cell carcinoma. Stated time point: blood 4 weeks post-SBRT, at nephrectomy. This sample's treatment: 15 Gy SBRT to primary tumor, nephrectomy 4 weeks later. The protocol was immunoSEQ multiplex PCR, while the TCRdb copy is restricted to in-frame clones and leaves out a portion. The table records approximately 170,000 clones, about 88% of them present only once. Sequencing was performed on blood, taken from a patient whose treatment included radiotherapy and nephrectomy. All receptors derive from a woman in her 50s with renal cell carcinoma.

The genes are TRBV6-1 and TRBJ2-1, with D perhaps TRBD2 (6 bases). This CDR3 has 14 residues. Germline CDR1 and CDR2: MNHNS and SASEGT. The V end lost 2 bases, the J end lost 12 bases, and 17 bases lay between the germline ends. The CDR3 sequence is CASSEKGTAVSQFF. For the CDR3, the DNA is TGTGCCAGCAGTGAAAAGGGGACTGCTGTTTCGCAGTTCTTC.

The chain uses TRBV11-2 and TRBJ2-2; TRBD2 matches 13 bases. V was clipped by 0 bases and J by 3 bases; unmatched bases: 7. The CDR3 has 19 residues. Per germline, CDR1 SGHAT and CDR2 FQNNGV. The DNA of the CDR3 is TGTGCCAGCAGCTTAGATCGGGGACTAGCGGGGAGATACACCGGGGAGCTGTTTTTT. Its translation is CASSLDRGLAGRYTGELFF.

This clone was seen a single time. The genes are TRBV6-5 and TRBJ2-7, with a possible D match to TRBD1 (5 bases). Looked up from germline, CDR1 is MNHEY and CDR2 is SVGAGI. V lost 6 bases and J lost 2, with 14 bases in between. The CDR3 totals 14 residues. This chain's CDR3 is CASSLSTGAYEQYF. CDR3 nucleotide sequence: TGTGCCAGCAGCCTTAGCACAGGAGCCTACGAGCAGTACTTC.

Comments on this clone: The identical CDR3 is also encoded by other nucleotide sequences in the sample. The chain carries TRBV9 and TRBJ1-1; D is unclear. CDR1 is SGDLS and CDR2 is YYNGEE in the germline V gene. This CDR3 has 14 residues. The germline V and J ends were trimmed by 0 bases and 5 bases, with 11 bases remaining between them. CDR3 amino acids: CASSVDGGGTEAFF. CDR3 sequence (DNA): TGTGCCAGCAGCGTAGATGGTGGAGGGACTGAAGCTTTCTTT.

The chain links TRBV19 to TRBJ1-1; 7 bases agree with TRBD1. V lost 10 bases, J lost 5 bases, and 13 bases stayed unmatched. Germline V gene data show CDR1 as LNHDA and CDR2 as SQIVND (reference sequence). This CDR3 has 14 residues. The CDR3 is CATHLQGRGTEAFF. Here the CDR3 DNA reads TGTGCCACTCACTTACAGGGGCGAGGGACTGAAGCTTTCTTT.

V usage is TRBV11-3 and J usage is TRBJ2-2, with TRBD1 as a possible D gene (5 bases). Germline V CDR1 and CDR2: SGHNT, YENEEA. Deletions cut 3 bases from V and 10 bases from J, with 15 bases between. The CDR3 is 14 amino acids. The CDR3 is CASSFSGDSAELFF. As DNA, the CDR3 is TGTGCCAGCAGCTTCTCCGGAGACAGCGCGGAGCTGTTTTTT.

The count of this clone is one. The sample holds other DNA sequences that translate to the same CDR3. This chain joins TRBV9 and TRBJ1-3, with 10 bases matching TRBD1. This CDR3 contains 16 residues. Germline trimming cut 0 bases from V and 2 bases from J; bases unmatched to any gene: 2. Germline V gene data show CDR1 as SGDLS and CDR2 as YYNGEE. CDR3 DNA sequence: TGTGCCAGCAGCGTAGTGACAGGGGGCGCTGGAAACACCATATATTTT. Its translation is CASSVVTGGAGNTIYF.

V and J are TRBV5-6 and TRBJ1-4; 12 nucleotides match TRBD1. Per germline, CDR1 SGHDT and CDR2 YYEEEE. The length of the CDR3 is 18 residues. Trimming at V came to 4 bases and at J to 2 bases, leaving 9 bases not matched to a gene. The CDR3 nucleotides read TGTGCCAGCAGCACCGGGACAGGGGGCTTGGGCACTAATGAAAAACTGTTTTTT. Translating it yields CASSTGTGGLGTNEKLFF.

The chain links TRBV7-2 to TRBJ2-7; tentatively, D is TRBD1 (5 bases). V shed 6 bases and J shed 7 bases, with 16 bases lying between them. Germline-derived CDR1 and CDR2 are SGHTA and FQGNSA. CDR3 length equals 13 residues. The CDR3 nucleotides are TGTGCCAGCAGGGTCAGCCAGTCAGGGGAGCAGTACTTC. Translated, it gives CASRVSQSGEQYF.

This clone turned up a few times. The V call is TRBV7-9, the J call TRBJ2-7; D uncertain. Between the trimmed V and J ends, which lost 2 bases and 11 bases, there was a span of 16 bases. Germline V gives CDR1 SEHNR, CDR2 FQNEAQ (reference sequence). The CDR3 contains 13 residues. Here the CDR3 DNA reads TGTGCCAGCAGCTTATCTACGGCCCATAGTAAGTACTTC. Protein: CASSLSTAHSKYF.

The chain is built from TRBV15 and TRBJ1-2; TRBD1 matches at 9 bases. With V trimmed by 0 bases and J by 4 bases, 3 bases remained unmatched. The germline V gene has CDR1 LNHNV and CDR2 YYDKDF (reference sequence). The length of the CDR3 is 15 residues. This CDR3 is CATSRDRDRAYGYTF. Written as DNA, the CDR3 is TGTGCCACCAGCAGAGATCGGGACAGGGCCTATGGCTACACCTTC.

This clone showed up just a few times. The chain joins TRBV19 to TRBJ1-1; unclear D gene. V was clipped by 9 bases and J by 0 bases, with 11 bases between them. Germline CDR1 LNHDA, CDR2 SQIVND (reference sequence). The CDR3 totals 13 residues. CDR3 residues: CASRLSMNTEAFF. For the CDR3, the DNA is TGTGCCAGCCGACTATCCATGAACACTGAAGCTTTCTTT.

The table lists this clone with a few counts. The chain is built from TRBV14 and TRBJ1-4; D unresolved. With 1 base removed from V and 12 bases from J, the gap between germline ends came to 12 bases. Germline V gene sequence: CDR1 SGHDN, CDR2 FVKESK. This CDR3 spans 13 amino acids. The CDR3: CASSQVIGNQLFF. The DNA for the CDR3 is TGTGCCAGCAGCCAAGTGATAGGGAACCAACTGTTTTTT.

V and J are TRBV9 and TRBJ1-4; D uncertain. Trimming stripped 0 bases from V and 0 bases from J, with 15 bases between. This CDR3 is 18 amino acids long. CDR1 and CDR2 from the germline V gene are SGDLS and YYNGEE. The CDR3 DNA follows: TGTGCCAGCAGCGTAGGAAACGAGCCCTATGCAACTAATGAAAAACTGTTTTTT. It specifies CASSVGNEPYATNEKLFF.

This sequence joins TRBV4-2 and TRBJ1-2; the D is unclear. Per the germline V gene, CDR1 is LGHNA and CDR2 is YNFKEQ. This CDR3 is built from 14 residues. V dropped 0 bases and J dropped 8 bases, with 13 bases sitting between them. The chain's CDR3 is CASSQDLRVGGYTF. As DNA, the CDR3 is TGTGCCAGCAGCCAAGATCTGCGGGTAGGGGGCTACACCTTC.

The V call is TRBV6-6, the J call TRBJ1-5; TRBD1 matches 7 bases. After removal of 8 bases from V and 7 bases from J, the junction contained 11 bases not matched to a gene. The CDR3 covers 14 residues. Germline V lookup: CDR1 MNHNY, CDR2 SVGAGI (reference sequence). CDR3 nucleotides: TGTGCCAGCGACCGGGACAGAGGTGGACAGCCCCAGCATTTT. It encodes CASDRDRGGQPQHF.

In this sample, this clone turned up a few times. This chain uses TRBV21-1 with TRBJ1-5. TRBV21-1 is a known pseudogene. The CDR3 consists of 16 residues. The CDR3 coding sequence is TGTGCCAGCAGCAAAGCTCTGAGTTATAGCAATCAGCCCCAGCATTTT. It is translated as CASSKALSYSNQPQHF.

The rearrangement joins TRBV5-1 to TRBJ1-6; unclear D gene. This CDR3 comprises 14 residues. The V end lost 3 bases, the J end lost 3 bases, and 7 bases lay between the germline ends. Per the germline V gene, CDR1 is SGHRS and CDR2 is YFSETQ. The CDR3 DNA reads TGCGCCAGCAGCTGGAGGAGCTATAATTCACCCCTCCACTTT. It is translated as CASSWRSYNSPLHF.

The chain has TRBV14 and TRBJ2-1, with 8 bases matching TRBD2. This CDR3 has 16 residues. CDR1 is SGHDN, CDR2 FVKESK, per germline. J was trimmed by 6 bases and V by 1 base; bases with no gene match: 8. The CDR3 coding sequence is TGTGCCAGCAGCCAAGGTGCGGGACTAGTGCCCAATGAGCAGTTCTTC. This codes for CASSQGAGLVPNEQFF.

The chain is built from TRBV6-6 and TRBJ2-7; the match to TRBD2 covers 8 bases. This CDR3 contains 16 residues. The V gene end was trimmed by 4 bases and the J gene end by 0 bases; junction bases not matched to a gene: 8. Germline values: CDR1 MNHNY, CDR2 SVGAGI (reference sequence). The CDR3 spells CASSFPAGGVSYEQYF. CDR3 DNA sequence: TGTGCCAGCAGTTTCCCCGCGGGGGGTGTCTCCTACGAGCAGTACTTC.

This clone was seen a handful of times. The rearrangement uses TRBV10-2 and TRBJ2-7; 10 bases fit TRBD1. J was trimmed by 6 bases and V by 6 bases; bases with no gene match: 11. Germline loops: CDR1 WSHSY, CDR2 SAAADI. The CDR3 contains 15 residues. CDR3 nucleotide sequence: TGCGCCAGCAGCCTGGGACAGGGGTTGGGCGGCGAGCAGTACTTC. Residues: CASSLGQGLGGEQYF.

The chain joins TRBV19 to TRBJ2-3; the match to TRBD1 covers 7 bases. J lost 5 bases, V lost 10 bases, and 12 bases had no gene match. The CDR3 loop spans 14 amino acids. The germline V gene encodes CDR1 LNHDA and CDR2 SQIVND (reference sequence). The CDR3 nucleotides are TGTGCCACCTCGACAGGGATTTTGGAAGATACGCAGTATTTT. It encodes CATSTGILEDTQYF.

V is TRBV7-8 and J is TRBJ2-5, with 9 bases lining up with TRBD2. CDR3 length: 15 amino acids. Germline CDR1 SGHVS, CDR2 FQNEAQ. V dropped 1 base and J dropped 5; count of bases not matched to a gene: 5. The CDR3 bases are TGTGCCAGCAGCTTAGTTGCGGGGGGGCCGGAGACCCAGTACTTC. It specifies CASSLVAGGPETQYF.

The chain joins TRBV29-1 to TRBJ1-1; no clear D. V dropped 5 bases and J dropped 7 bases, with 20 bases sitting between them. Germline CDR1 and CDR2: SQVTM and ANQGSEA. The CDR3 loop spans 14 amino acids. Written as DNA, the CDR3 is TGCAGCGTTCATGTGTCGGGAGGGATCGGTGAAGCTTTCTTT. It encodes CSVHVSGGIGEAFF. Combining the CDR3 with reference TRBV29-1 and TRBJ1-1 gives the whole variable domain SAVISQKPSRDICQRGTSLTIQCQVDSQVTMMFWYRQQPGQSLTLIATANQGSEATYESGFVIDKFPISRPNLTFSTLTVSNMSPEDSSIYLCSVHVSGGIGEAFFGQGTRLTVV.